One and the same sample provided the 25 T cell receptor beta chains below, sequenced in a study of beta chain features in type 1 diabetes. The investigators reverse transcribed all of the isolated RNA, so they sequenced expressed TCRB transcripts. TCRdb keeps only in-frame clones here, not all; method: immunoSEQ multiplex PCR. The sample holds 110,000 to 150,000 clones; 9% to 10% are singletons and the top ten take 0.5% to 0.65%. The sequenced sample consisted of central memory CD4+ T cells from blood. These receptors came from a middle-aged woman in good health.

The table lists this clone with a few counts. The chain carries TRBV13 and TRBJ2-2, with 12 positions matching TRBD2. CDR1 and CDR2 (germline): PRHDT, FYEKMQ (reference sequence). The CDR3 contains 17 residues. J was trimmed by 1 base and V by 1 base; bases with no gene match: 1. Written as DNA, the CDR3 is TGTGCCAGCAGCTTAGTGACTAGCGGGGGGAACACCGGGGAGCTGTTTTTT. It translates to CASSLVTSGGNTGELFF.

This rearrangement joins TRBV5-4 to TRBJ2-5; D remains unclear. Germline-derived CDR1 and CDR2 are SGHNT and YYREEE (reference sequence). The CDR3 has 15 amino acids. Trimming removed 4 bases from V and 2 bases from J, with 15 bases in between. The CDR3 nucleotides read TGTGCCAGCAGCCCCACATCCCAAAGACAAGAGACCCAGTACTTC. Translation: CASSPTSQRQETQYF.

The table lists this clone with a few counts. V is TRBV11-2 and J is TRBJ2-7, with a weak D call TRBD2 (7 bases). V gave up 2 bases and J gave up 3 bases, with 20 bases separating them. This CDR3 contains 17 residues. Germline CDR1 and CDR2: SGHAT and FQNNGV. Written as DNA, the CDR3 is TGTGCCAGCAGCTTAACAGACCCAGGGGAGGGGGTCTACGAGCAGTACTTC. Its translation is CASSLTDPGEGVYEQYF.

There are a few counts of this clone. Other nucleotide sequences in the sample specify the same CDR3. This CDR3 is CASSYSASGNNEQFF. The DNA of the CDR3 is TGTGCCAGCAGTTACTCGGCTAGCGGTAACAATGAGCAGTTCTTC. This chain joins TRBV6-5 and TRBJ2-1; TRBD2 matches 7 bases. The CDR3 covers 15 residues. With V trimmed by 0 bases and J by 5 bases, 4 bases remained unmatched. Germline values: CDR1 MNHEY, CDR2 SVGAGI.

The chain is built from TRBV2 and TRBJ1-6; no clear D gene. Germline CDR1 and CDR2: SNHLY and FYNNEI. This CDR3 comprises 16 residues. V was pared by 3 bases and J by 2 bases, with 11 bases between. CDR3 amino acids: CASSEISGAYNSPLHF. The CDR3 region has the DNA TGTGCCAGCAGTGAGATATCCGGGGCCTATAATTCACCCCTCCACTTT. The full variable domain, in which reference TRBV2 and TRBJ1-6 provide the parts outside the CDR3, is EPEVTQTPSHQVTQMGQEVILRCVPISNHLYFYWYRQILGQKVEFLVSFYNNEISEKSEIFDDQFSVERPDGSNFTLKIRSTKLEDSAMYFCASSEISGAYNSPLHFGNGTRLTVT.

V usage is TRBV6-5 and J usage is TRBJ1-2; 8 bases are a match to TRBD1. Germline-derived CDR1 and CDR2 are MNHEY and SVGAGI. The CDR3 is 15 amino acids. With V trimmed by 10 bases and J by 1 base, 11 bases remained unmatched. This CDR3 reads CATRSVTGGNYGYTF. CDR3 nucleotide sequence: TGTGCCACCAGATCGGTAACAGGGGGTAACTATGGCTACACCTTC.

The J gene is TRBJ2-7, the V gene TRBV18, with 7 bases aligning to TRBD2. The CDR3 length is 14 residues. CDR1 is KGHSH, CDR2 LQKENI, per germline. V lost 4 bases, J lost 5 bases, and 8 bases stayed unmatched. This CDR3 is CASSLDGGMNEQYF. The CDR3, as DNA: TGTGCCAGCTCACTCGACGGGGGGATGAACGAGCAGTACTTC.

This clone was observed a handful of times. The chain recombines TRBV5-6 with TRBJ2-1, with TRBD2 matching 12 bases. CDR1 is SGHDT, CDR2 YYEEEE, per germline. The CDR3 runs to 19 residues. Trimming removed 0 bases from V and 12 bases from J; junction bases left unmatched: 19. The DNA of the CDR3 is TGTGCCAGCAGCTTGGCGGCTAGCGGGGGGGGTGAGGAAATGAGCGGGCAGTTCTTC. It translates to CASSLAASGGGEEMSGQFF.

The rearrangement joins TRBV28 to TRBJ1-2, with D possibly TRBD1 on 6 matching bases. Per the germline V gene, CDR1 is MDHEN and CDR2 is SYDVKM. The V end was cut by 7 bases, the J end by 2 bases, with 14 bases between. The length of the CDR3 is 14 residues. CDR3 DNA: TGTGCCAGCACTGTTGGGGGGGCAAACTATGGCTACACCTTC. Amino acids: CASTVGGANYGYTF.

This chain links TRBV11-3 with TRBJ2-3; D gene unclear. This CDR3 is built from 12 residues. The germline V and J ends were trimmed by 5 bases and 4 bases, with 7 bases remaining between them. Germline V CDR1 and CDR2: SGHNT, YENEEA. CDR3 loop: CASSPGADTQYF. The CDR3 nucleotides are TGTGCCAGCAGCCCCGGAGCAGATACGCAGTATTTT.

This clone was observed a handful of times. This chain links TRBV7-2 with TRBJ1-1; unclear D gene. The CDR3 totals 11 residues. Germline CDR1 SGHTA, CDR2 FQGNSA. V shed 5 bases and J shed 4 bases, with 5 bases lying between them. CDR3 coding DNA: TGTGCCAGCAGCGCTATCACTGAAGCTTTCTTT. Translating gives CASSAITEAFF.

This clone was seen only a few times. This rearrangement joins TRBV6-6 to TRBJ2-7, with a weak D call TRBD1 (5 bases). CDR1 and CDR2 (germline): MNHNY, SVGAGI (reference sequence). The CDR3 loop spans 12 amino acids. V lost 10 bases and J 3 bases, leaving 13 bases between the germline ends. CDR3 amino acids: CATLDTVYEQYF. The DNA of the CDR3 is TGTGCCACCCTGGACACAGTCTACGAGCAGTACTTC.

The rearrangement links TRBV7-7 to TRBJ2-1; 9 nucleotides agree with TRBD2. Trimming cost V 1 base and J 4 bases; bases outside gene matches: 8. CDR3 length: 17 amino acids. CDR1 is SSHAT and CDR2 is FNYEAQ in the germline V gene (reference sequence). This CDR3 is CASSLGGAAGGYNEQFF. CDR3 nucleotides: TGTGCCAGCAGCTTAGGCGGCGCAGCGGGGGGATACAATGAGCAGTTCTTC.

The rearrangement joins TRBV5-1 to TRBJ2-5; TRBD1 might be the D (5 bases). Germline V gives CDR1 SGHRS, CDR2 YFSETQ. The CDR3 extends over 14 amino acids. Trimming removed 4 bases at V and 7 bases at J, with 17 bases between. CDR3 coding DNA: TGCGCCAGCAGCCCGGCCCCAGGGTTGGGGACCCAGTACTTC. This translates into CASSPAPGLGTQYF.

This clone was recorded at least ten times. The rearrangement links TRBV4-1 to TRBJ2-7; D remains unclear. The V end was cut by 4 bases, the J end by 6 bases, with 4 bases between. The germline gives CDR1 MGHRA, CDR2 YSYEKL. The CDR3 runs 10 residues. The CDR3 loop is CASSPSEQYF. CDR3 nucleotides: TGCGCCAGCAGCCCCTCCGAGCAGTACTTC.

The CDR3: CASSLEVAGGISPLHF. CDR3 DNA sequence: TGTGCCAGCAGTTTAGAGGTCGCCGGAGGCATTTCACCCCTCCACTTT. The chain employs TRBV27 and TRBJ1-6; D gene unclear. CDR1 is MNHEY and CDR2 is SMNVEV in the germline V gene (reference sequence). The CDR3 consists of 16 residues. The V gene lost 2 bases and the J gene lost 9 bases, with 17 bases spanning the gap.

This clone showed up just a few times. In nucleotides, the CDR3 is TGTGCCAGCAGCCTCGGGTCTAGCGGGGGGGCAGATACGCAGTATTTT. This translates into CASSLGSSGGADTQYF. The rearrangement joins TRBV7-2 to TRBJ2-3; 12 nucleotides agree with TRBD2. The germline V gene has CDR1 SGHTA and CDR2 FQGNSA. The length of the CDR3 is 16 residues. With 5 bases clipped from V and 4 bases from J, the junction kept 7 bases outside the gene matches.

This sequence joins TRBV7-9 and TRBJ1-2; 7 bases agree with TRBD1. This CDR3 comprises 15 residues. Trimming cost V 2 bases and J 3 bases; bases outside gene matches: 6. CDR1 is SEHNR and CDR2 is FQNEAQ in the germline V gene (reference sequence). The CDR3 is CASSLRPGQYYGYTF. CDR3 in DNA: TGTGCCAGCAGCTTAAGACCGGGACAGTACTATGGCTACACCTTC.

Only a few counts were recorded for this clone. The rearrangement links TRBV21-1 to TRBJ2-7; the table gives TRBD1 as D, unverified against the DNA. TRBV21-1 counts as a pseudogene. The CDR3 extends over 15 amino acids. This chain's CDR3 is CASSSRDRVINEQYF. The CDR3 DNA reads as TGTGCCAGCAGCTCTCGGGACAGGGTGATAAACGAGCAGTACTTC.

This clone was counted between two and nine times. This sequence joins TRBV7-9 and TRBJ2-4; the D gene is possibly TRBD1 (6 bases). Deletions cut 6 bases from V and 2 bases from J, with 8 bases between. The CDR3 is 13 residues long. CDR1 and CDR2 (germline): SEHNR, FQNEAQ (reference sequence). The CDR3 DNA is TGTGCCAGCAGGCAGGGGACCAAAAACATTCAGTACTTC. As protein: CASRQGTKNIQYF.

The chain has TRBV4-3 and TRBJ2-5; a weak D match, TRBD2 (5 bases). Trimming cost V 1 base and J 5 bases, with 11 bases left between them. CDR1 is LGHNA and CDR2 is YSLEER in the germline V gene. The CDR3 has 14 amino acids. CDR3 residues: CASSQGWRGETQYF. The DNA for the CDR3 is TGCGCCAGCAGCCAAGGGTGGCGCGGGGAGACCCAGTACTTC.

In nucleotides, the CDR3 is TGCAGTGCTAGGGGGGGGTACGAGCAGTACTTC. This gives the protein CSARGGYEQYF. The chain joins TRBV20-1 to TRBJ2-7; 7 bases are shared with TRBD2. The CDR3 contains 11 residues. With V trimmed by 3 bases and J by 4 bases, 0 bases remained unmatched. Germline CDR1 is DFQATT and CDR2 is SNEGSKA (reference sequence).

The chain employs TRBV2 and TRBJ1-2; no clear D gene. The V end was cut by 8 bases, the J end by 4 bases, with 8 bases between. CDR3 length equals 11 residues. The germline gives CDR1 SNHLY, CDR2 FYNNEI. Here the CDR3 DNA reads TGTGCCAGCCGGACTACCTATGGCTACACCTTC. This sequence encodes CASRTTYGYTF.

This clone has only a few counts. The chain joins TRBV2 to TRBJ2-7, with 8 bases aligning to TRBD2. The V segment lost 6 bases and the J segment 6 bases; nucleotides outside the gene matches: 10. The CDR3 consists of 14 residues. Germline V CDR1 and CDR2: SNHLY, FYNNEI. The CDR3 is CASRLERGGSEQYF. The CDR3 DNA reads TGTGCCAGCAGGTTAGAACGCGGGGGGTCCGAGCAGTACTTC.

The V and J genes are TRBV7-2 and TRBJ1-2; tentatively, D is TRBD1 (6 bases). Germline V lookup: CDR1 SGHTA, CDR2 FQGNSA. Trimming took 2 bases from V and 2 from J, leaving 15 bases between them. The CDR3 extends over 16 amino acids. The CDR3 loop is CASSLKGVRRNYGYTF. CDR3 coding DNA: TGTGCCAGCAGCTTAAAGGGGGTGCGGAGAAACTATGGCTACACCTTC.